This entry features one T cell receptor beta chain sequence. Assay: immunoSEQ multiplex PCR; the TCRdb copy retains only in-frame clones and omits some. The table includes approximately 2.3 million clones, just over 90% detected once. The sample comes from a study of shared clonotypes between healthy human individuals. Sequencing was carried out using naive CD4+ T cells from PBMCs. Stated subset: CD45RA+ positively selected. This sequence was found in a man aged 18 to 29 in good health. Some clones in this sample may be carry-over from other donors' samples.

CDR3 in amino acids: CASSWEGQGPDGYTF. As DNA, the CDR3 is TGTGCCAGCAGCTGGGAGGGACAGGGACCGGATGGCTACACCTTC. The chain carries TRBV7-9 and TRBJ1-2; 9 bases agree with TRBD1. V lost 4 bases, J lost 6 bases, and 9 bases stayed unmatched. The CDR3 runs to 15 residues. The germline gives CDR1 SEHNR, CDR2 FQNEAQ (reference sequence).